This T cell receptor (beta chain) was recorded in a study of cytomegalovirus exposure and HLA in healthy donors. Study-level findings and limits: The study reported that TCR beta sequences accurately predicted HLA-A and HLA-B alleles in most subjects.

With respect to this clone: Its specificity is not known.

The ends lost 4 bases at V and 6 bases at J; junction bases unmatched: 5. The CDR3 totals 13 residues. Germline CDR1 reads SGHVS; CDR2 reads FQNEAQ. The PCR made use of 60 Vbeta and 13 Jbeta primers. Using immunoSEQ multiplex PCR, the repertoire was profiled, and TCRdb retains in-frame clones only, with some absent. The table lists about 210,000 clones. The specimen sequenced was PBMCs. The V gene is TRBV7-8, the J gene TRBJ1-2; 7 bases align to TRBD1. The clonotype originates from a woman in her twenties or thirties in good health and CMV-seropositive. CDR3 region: CASSSDRVNGYTF. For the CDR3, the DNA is TGTGCCAGCAGCTCCGACAGGGTAAATGGCTACACCTTC. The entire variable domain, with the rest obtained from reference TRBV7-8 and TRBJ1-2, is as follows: GAGVSQSPRYKVAKRGQDVALRCDPISGHVSLFWYQQALGQGPEFLTYFQNEAQLDKSGLPSDRFFAERPEGSVSTLKIQRTQQEDSAVYLCASSSDRVNGYTFGSGTRLTVV.